Listed below are T cell receptor beta chains from one sample, sequenced in a study of cytomegalovirus exposure and HLA in healthy donors. Clones were sequenced by immunoSEQ multiplex PCR, and TCRdb holds only the in-frame ones, with some missing. The data hold about 190,000 clones, with 81% observed a single time. Sequenced input: PBMCs. The source is a man between 18 and 35 years old in good health and CMV-seronegative. CDR3s include the opening cysteine and the closing phenylalanine or tryptophan. A D gene is named only where the DNA matches it firmly. Part of the rows lack a size; the others show once, few, many or a class for expanded clones.

j_call: TRBJ2-1; v_call: TRBV23-1; d_call: TRBD2; clone_size: .; cdr3_aa: CASTGTSVSEQFF; cdr3_nt: TGCGCCAGCACCGGGACTAGCGTCAGTGAGCAGTTCTTC
j_call: TRBJ2-7; v_call: TRBV19; d_call: TRBD2; clone_size: .; cdr3_aa: CASSREGLSTYEQYF; cdr3_nt: TGTGCCAGTAGTCGGGAGGGACTATCAACCTACGAGCAGTACTTC
j_call: TRBJ2-7; v_call: TRBV6-6; d_call: TRBD2; clone_size: few; cdr3_aa: CASRASGGAPYEQYF; cdr3_nt: TGTGCCAGCCGGGCTAGCGGGGGGGCCCCCTACGAGCAGTACTTC
j_call: TRBJ2-3; v_call: TRBV5-1; d_call: TRBD1; clone_size: .; cdr3_aa: CASSTGQGAISTDTQYF; cdr3_nt: TGCGCCAGCAGCACGGGACAGGGGGCGATCAGCACAGATACGCAGTATTTT
j_call: TRBJ2-7; v_call: TRBV6-5; d_call: .; clone_size: .; cdr3_aa: CASRGSEQYF; cdr3_nt: TGTGCCAGCAGAGGGAGCGAGCAGTACTTC
j_call: TRBJ1-1; v_call: TRBV9; d_call: .; clone_size: once; cdr3_aa: CASSVGGGPEAFF; cdr3_nt: TGTGCCAGCAGCGTGGGAGGGGGACCTGAAGCTTTCTTT
j_call: TRBJ2-5; v_call: TRBV7-9; d_call: .; clone_size: .; cdr3_aa: CASSPTTGRETQYF; cdr3_nt: TGTGCCAGCAGCCCAACGACAGGCAGGGAGACCCAGTACTTC
j_call: TRBJ2-7; v_call: TRBV1; d_call: .; clone_size: .; cdr3_aa: CTSSPRPAGLAGAYEQYF; cdr3_nt: TGCACCAGCAGCCCCAGACCAGCGGGGCTAGCGGGAGCCTACGAGCAGTACTTC
j_call: TRBJ2-7; v_call: TRBV2; d_call: .; clone_size: once; cdr3_aa: CASSERPEQGEQYF; cdr3_nt: TGTGCCAGCAGTGAGCGACCGGAGCAGGGTGAGCAGTACTTC
j_call: TRBJ2-7; v_call: TRBV13; d_call: TRBD2; clone_size: once; cdr3_aa: CASSLATSGGAYEQYF; cdr3_nt: TGTGCCAGCAGCTTAGCGACTAGCGGGGGGGCCTACGAGCAGTACTTC
j_call: TRBJ1-4; v_call: TRBV7-9; d_call: TRBD1; clone_size: .; cdr3_aa: CGSGTGEYEKLFF; cdr3_nt: TGTGGATCGGGGACAGGGGAATATGAAAAACTGTTTTTT
j_call: TRBJ2-7; v_call: TRBV7-2; d_call: TRBD2; clone_size: .; cdr3_aa: CASSFKISGSGYEQYF; cdr3_nt: TGTGCCAGCAGCTTCAAAATTAGCGGGAGTGGGTACGAGCAGTACTTC
j_call: TRBJ2-7; v_call: TRBV7-8; d_call: .; clone_size: .; cdr3_aa: CASSFLGAGRSYEQYF; cdr3_nt: TGTGCCAGCAGCTTCCTTGGAGCGGGTCGCTCCTACGAGCAGTACTTC
j_call: TRBJ2-7; v_call: TRBV20-1; d_call: TRBD2; clone_size: few; cdr3_aa: CRAGGPYEQYF; cdr3_nt: TGCAGGGCGGGAGGGCCCTACGAGCAGTACTTC
j_call: TRBJ1-6; v_call: TRBV2; d_call: TRBD1; clone_size: few; cdr3_aa: CASSGDRGNSPLHF; cdr3_nt: TGTGCCAGCAGTGGAGACAGGGGTAATTCACCCCTCCACTTT
j_call: TRBJ2-5; v_call: TRBV7-8; d_call: .; clone_size: few; cdr3_aa: CASRSSEGETQYF; cdr3_nt: TGTGCCAGCAGATCCTCGGAGGGGGAGACCCAGTACTTC
j_call: TRBJ1-2; v_call: TRBV6-6; d_call: TRBD1; clone_size: .; cdr3_aa: CASSSSYRGYGYTF; cdr3_nt: TGTGCCAGCAGTTCATCATACAGGGGTTACGGCTACACCTTC
j_call: TRBJ2-7; v_call: TRBV19; d_call: TRBD1; clone_size: .; cdr3_aa: CASSISGQASYEQYF; cdr3_nt: TGTGCCAGTAGTATCTCGGGACAGGCCTCCTACGAGCAGTACTTC
j_call: TRBJ2-7; v_call: TRBV5-6; d_call: TRBD2; clone_size: .; cdr3_aa: CASSGGLAGSYEQYF; cdr3_nt: TGTGCCAGCAGCGGGGGACTAGCGGGGTCCTACGAGCAGTACTTC
j_call: TRBJ1-1; v_call: TRBV19; d_call: .; clone_size: few; cdr3_aa: CASTPPRAGKAFF; cdr3_nt: TGTGCCAGTACCCCCCCTCGGGCAGGGAAAGCTTTCTTT
j_call: TRBJ2-7; v_call: TRBV10-3; d_call: .; clone_size: .; cdr3_aa: CAIRDSSYEQYF; cdr3_nt: TGTGCCATCAGGGACAGTTCCTACGAGCAGTACTTC
j_call: TRBJ1-2; v_call: TRBV14; d_call: .; clone_size: .; cdr3_aa: CASRQGEGGYTF; cdr3_nt: TGTGCCAGCCGCCAAGGTGAGGGTGGCTACACCTTC
j_call: TRBJ2-3; v_call: TRBV7-2; d_call: TRBD2; clone_size: .; cdr3_aa: CASSLVLAGSTDTQYF; cdr3_nt: TGTGCCAGCAGCTTAGTACTAGCGGGCAGCACAGATACGCAGTATTTT
j_call: TRBJ2-5; v_call: TRBV25-1; d_call: TRBD2; clone_size: .; cdr3_aa: CASSGGLAKRETQYF; cdr3_nt: TGTGCCAGCAGTGGGGGACTAGCGAAGCGGGAGACCCAGTACTTC
j_call: TRBJ1-2; v_call: TRBV19; d_call: .; clone_size: .; cdr3_aa: CASSIDRGNRYGYTF; cdr3_nt: TGTGCCAGTAGTATAGACCGGGGTAATCGCTATGGCTACACCTTC
j_call: TRBJ2-7; v_call: TRBV25-1; d_call: TRBD2; clone_size: .; cdr3_aa: CASGRGLAGGNYEQYF; cdr3_nt: TGTGCCAGCGGCCGGGGACTAGCGGGAGGAAACTACGAGCAGTACTTC
j_call: TRBJ2-6; v_call: TRBV30; d_call: .; clone_size: .; cdr3_aa: CAWSLKGVGANVLTF; cdr3_nt: TGTGCCTGGTCCCTTAAGGGGGTTGGGGCCAACGTCCTGACTTTC